The rows below give T cell receptor beta chains drawn from one sample of a study of blood T cell repertoires in COVID-19. Clones were read by immunoSEQ multiplex PCR, and TCRdb kept only the in-frame ones, dropping some. Of fewer than 300,000 clones in the sample, approximately 90% were seen once. The sequenced material came from peripheral blood. The receptors originated from a woman aged 25 to 45 with COVID-19, enrolled during active disease. CDR3s include the opening cysteine and the closing phenylalanine or tryptophan. D genes are given only for firm matches. Clone size is not always given. Where it is, it says once, few, many or a class for expanded clones.

clone size: once
V gene: TRBV20-1
J gene: TRBJ1-2
D gene: -
CDR3 DNA: TGCAGTGCTAGTTTTCCGGGGAGGGCTAACTATGGCTACACCTTC
CDR3 protein: CSASFPGRANYGYTF

clone size: -
V gene: TRBV7-9
J gene: TRBJ2-2
D gene: TRBD2
CDR3 DNA: TGTGCCAGCAGGGGTGGACTAGGCAACACCGGGGAGCTGTTTTTT
CDR3 protein: CASRGGLGNTGELFF

clone size: -
V gene: TRBV6-6
J gene: TRBJ1-2
D gene: -
CDR3 DNA: TGTGCCAGCAGCCTGAACTATGGCTACACCTTC
CDR3 protein: CASSLNYGYTF

clone size: -
V gene: TRBV11-2
J gene: TRBJ2-5
D gene: TRBD2
CDR3 DNA: TGTGCCAGCAGCTTAGATCCAACTAGCGGGCAAGAGACCCAGTACTTC
CDR3 protein: CASSLDPTSGQETQYF

clone size: -
V gene: TRBV6-5
J gene: TRBJ1-2
D gene: -
CDR3 DNA: TGTGCCAGCAGTCTAGGGACGGAGGGAGGCTACACCTTC
CDR3 protein: CASSLGTEGGYTF

clone size: -
V gene: TRBV19
J gene: TRBJ2-7
D gene: TRBD2
CDR3 DNA: TGTGCCTCTGGACTAGCGGGATCCTACGAGCAGTACTTC
CDR3 protein: CASGLAGSYEQYF

clone size: -
V gene: TRBV6-6
J gene: TRBJ2-3
D gene: TRBD2
CDR3 DNA: TGTGCCAGCAGTTACTTGGGTAGCGGGGGCCCAGATACGCAGTATTTT
CDR3 protein: CASSYLGSGGPDTQYF

clone size: -
V gene: TRBV14
J gene: TRBJ1-2
D gene: TRBD1
CDR3 DNA: TGTGCCAGCAGTGCGTCCGGGACAGGAAACTATGGCTACACCTTC
CDR3 protein: CASSASGTGNYGYTF

clone size: -
V gene: TRBV7-9
J gene: TRBJ2-7
D gene: TRBD2
CDR3 DNA: TGTGCCAGCAGCCTCACCCGGGACTACTCCTACGAGCAGTACTTC
CDR3 protein: CASSLTRDYSYEQYF

clone size: -
V gene: TRBV5-5
J gene: TRBJ1-1
D gene: TRBD1
CDR3 DNA: TGTGCCAGCAGCTCCGGGACAGGGAGTACCATGAACACTGAAGCTTTCTTT
CDR3 protein: CASSSGTGSTMNTEAFF

clone size: -
V gene: TRBV7-8
J gene: TRBJ2-4
D gene: TRBD1
CDR3 DNA: TGTGCCAGCAGCTCAACCGGGACAGGGGTAAACATTCAGTACTTC
CDR3 protein: CASSSTGTGVNIQYF

clone size: -
V gene: TRBV2
J gene: TRBJ1-6
D gene: -
CDR3 DNA: TGTGCCAGCAGTGTAACAGTAACAAATTCACCCCTCCACTTT
CDR3 protein: CASSVTVTNSPLHF

clone size: -
V gene: TRBV6-7
J gene: TRBJ2-3
D gene: -
CDR3 DNA: TGTGCCAGCAGTCCAGGGACTGTAGATACGCAGTATTTT
CDR3 protein: CASSPGTVDTQYF

clone size: -
V gene: TRBV6-6
J gene: TRBJ2-2
D gene: -
CDR3 DNA: TGTGCCAGCAGTTACTCGTCGGACACCGGGGAGCTGTTTTTT
CDR3 protein: CASSYSSDTGELFF

clone size: -
V gene: TRBV7-9
J gene: TRBJ1-1
D gene: -
CDR3 DNA: TGTGCCAGCAAGCTTCCGAACACTGAAGCTTTCTTT
CDR3 protein: CASKLPNTEAFF

clone size: -
V gene: TRBV6-1
J gene: TRBJ1-1
D gene: -
CDR3 DNA: TGTGCCAGCAGGATCAGACGGGAGGACACTGAAGCTTTCTTT
CDR3 protein: CASRIRREDTEAFF

clone size: once
V gene: TRBV7-9
J gene: TRBJ1-2
D gene: TRBD1
CDR3 DNA: TGTGCCAGCAGCACGCCAGGGGGCGCAGGAGGCTACACCTTC
CDR3 protein: CASSTPGGAGGYTF

clone size: -
V gene: TRBV5-1
J gene: TRBJ2-7
D gene: TRBD2
CDR3 DNA: TGCGCCAGCAGCTCGCAACTAGCGGGAGCGGGGGAGCAGTACTTC
CDR3 protein: CASSSQLAGAGEQYF

clone size: -
V gene: TRBV5-1
J gene: TRBJ2-1
D gene: TRBD2
CDR3 DNA: TGCGCCAGCAGCATAACAGGGGTTCGGCTAGCGGGAGTAAATCGTGAGTTCTTC
CDR3 protein: CASSITGVRLAGVNREFF

clone size: -
V gene: TRBV5-1
J gene: TRBJ1-5
D gene: TRBD1
CDR3 DNA: TGCGCCAGCAGCTTGGAGGGACAGGGTGGTCAGCCCCAGCATTTT
CDR3 protein: CASSLEGQGGQPQHF

clone size: few
V gene: TRBV6-6
J gene: TRBJ1-2
D gene: -
CDR3 DNA: TGTGCCAGCAGCCTAGGGGGTGCCGTAAGGGGCTACACCTTC
CDR3 protein: CASSLGGAVRGYTF

clone size: -
V gene: TRBV10-3
J gene: TRBJ2-1
D gene: TRBD2
CDR3 DNA: TGTGCCATCAGTGGGACTAGCGGGAGCTACAATGAGCAGTTCTTC
CDR3 protein: CAISGTSGSYNEQFF

clone size: -
V gene: TRBV5-6
J gene: TRBJ2-6
D gene: -
CDR3 DNA: TGTGCCAGCAGCCCGTCTGGGGCCAACGTCCTGACTTTC
CDR3 protein: CASSPSGANVLTF

clone size: -
V gene: TRBV6-5
J gene: TRBJ2-1
D gene: TRBD2
CDR3 DNA: TGTGCCAGCAGATCCGGGACTAGCGAGTACAATGAGCAGTTCTTC
CDR3 protein: CASRSGTSEYNEQFF

clone size: -
V gene: TRBV6-5
J gene: TRBJ2-2
D gene: TRBD1
CDR3 DNA: TGTGCCACCCGGACAGGGGAAACCGGGGAGCTGTTTTTT
CDR3 protein: CATRTGETGELFF

clone size: -
V gene: TRBV7-9
J gene: TRBJ2-2
D gene: -
CDR3 DNA: TGTGCCAGCAGCTTGTGGCCCTCTTCGAACACCGGGGAGCTGTTTTTT
CDR3 protein: CASSLWPSSNTGELFF

clone size: once
V gene: TRBV7-2
J gene: TRBJ1-1
D gene: TRBD1
CDR3 DNA: TGTGCCAGCAGCCCGGGACAGGGACTGGTCGCAAAAGCTTTCTTT
CDR3 protein: CASSPGQGLVAKAFF

clone size: -
V gene: TRBV25-1
J gene: TRBJ1-2
D gene: -
CDR3 DNA: TGTGCCAGCCGCCGGCAACAGGGAGGCTACACCTTC
CDR3 protein: CASRRQQGGYTF